Described below is a single T cell receptor (beta chain) sequence and its context. The sample belongs to a study of blood T cell repertoires in COVID-19. At the level of the study: The study drew acute and convalescent COVID-19 samples from the United States, Italy and Spain.

The germline V gene encodes CDR1 SQVTM and CDR2 ANQGSEA. V was shortened by 4 bases and J by 3 bases, with 11 bases between the two germline ends. The length of the CDR3 is 13 residues. As processed by the authors: Amplification from reference gene primers served as the basis for estimated nucleated cell counts. Method: immunoSEQ multiplex PCR; TCRdb's copy keeps in-frame clones and lacks some. V, J and clone size were drawn from that table, and D and trimming were deduced from the DNA. Among about 150,000 clones listed, 80% to 90% were seen once. What was sequenced was peripheral blood. This clonotype was obtained from a human donor with acute or convalescent COVID-19. The donor label of this sample is uncertain. This chain joins TRBV29-1 and TRBJ2-3; D is possibly TRBD2 (5 bases). The CDR3 coding sequence is TGCAGCGTTGGGCCCCCGGGGACAGATACGCAGTATTTT. Its protein product is CSVGPPGTDTQYF.